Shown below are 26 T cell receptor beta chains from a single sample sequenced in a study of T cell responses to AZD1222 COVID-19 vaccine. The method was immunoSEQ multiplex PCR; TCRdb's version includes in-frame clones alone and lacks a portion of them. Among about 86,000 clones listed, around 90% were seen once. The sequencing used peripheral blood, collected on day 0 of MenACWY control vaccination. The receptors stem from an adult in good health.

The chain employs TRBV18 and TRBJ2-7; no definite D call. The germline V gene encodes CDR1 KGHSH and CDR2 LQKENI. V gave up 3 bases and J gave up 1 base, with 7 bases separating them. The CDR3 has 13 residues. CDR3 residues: CASSPPKSYEQYF. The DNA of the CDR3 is TGTGCCAGCTCACCTCCCAAATCCTACGAGCAGTACTTC.

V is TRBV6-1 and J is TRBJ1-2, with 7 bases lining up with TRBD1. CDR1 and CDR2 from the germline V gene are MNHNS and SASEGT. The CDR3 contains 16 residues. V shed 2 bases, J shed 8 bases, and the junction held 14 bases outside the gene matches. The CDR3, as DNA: TGTGCCAGCAGTGAACTAGCGGGACAGTCGGATAGGGGCTACACCTTC. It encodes CASSELAGQSDRGYTF.

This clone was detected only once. CDR3 DNA: TGTGCCAGCAGTTACTCGACATATTTTCCCTACACCTTC. This sequence encodes CASSYSTYFPYTF. This chain uses TRBV6-5 with TRBJ1-2; D gene unclear. Germline CDR1 is MNHEY and CDR2 is SVGAGI. This CDR3 is built from 13 residues. Trimming took 0 bases from V and 10 from J, leaving 12 bases between them.

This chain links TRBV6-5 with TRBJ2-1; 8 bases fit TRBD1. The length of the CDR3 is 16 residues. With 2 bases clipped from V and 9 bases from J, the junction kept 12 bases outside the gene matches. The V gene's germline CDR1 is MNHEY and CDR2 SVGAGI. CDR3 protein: CASSYTGTGGFAEQFF. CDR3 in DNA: TGTGCCAGCAGTTACACTGGGACAGGAGGTTTTGCTGAGCAGTTCTTC.

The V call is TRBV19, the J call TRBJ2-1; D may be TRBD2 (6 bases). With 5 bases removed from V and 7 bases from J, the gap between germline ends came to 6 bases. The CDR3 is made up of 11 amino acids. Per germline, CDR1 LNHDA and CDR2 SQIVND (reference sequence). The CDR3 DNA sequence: TGTGCCAGTAGTGGGGGGAATGAGCAGTTCTTC. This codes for CASSGGNEQFF.

The CDR3 DNA reads TGTGCCAGCAGTTACCGGACAGGGGACAATCAGCCCCAGCATTTT. Protein sequence: CASSYRTGDNQPQHF. The V call is TRBV6-5, the J call TRBJ1-5, with 9 bases fitting TRBD1. Trimming removed 2 bases from V and 3 bases from J; junction bases left unmatched: 2. The CDR3 is made up of 15 amino acids. Germline lookup yields CDR1 MNHEY and CDR2 SVGAGI.

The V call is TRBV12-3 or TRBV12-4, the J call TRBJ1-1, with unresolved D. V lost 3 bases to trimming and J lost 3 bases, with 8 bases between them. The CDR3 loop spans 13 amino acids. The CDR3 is CASSLRADTEAFF. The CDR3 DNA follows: TGTGCCAGCAGTTTGCGGGCGGACACTGAAGCTTTCTTT.

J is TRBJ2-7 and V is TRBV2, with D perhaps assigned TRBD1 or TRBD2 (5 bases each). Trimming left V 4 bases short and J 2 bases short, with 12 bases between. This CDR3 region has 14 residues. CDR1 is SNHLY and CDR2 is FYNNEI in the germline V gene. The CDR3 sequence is CASSAEGPAYEQYF. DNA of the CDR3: TGTGCCAGCAGTGCCGAGGGGCCGGCCTACGAGCAGTACTTC.

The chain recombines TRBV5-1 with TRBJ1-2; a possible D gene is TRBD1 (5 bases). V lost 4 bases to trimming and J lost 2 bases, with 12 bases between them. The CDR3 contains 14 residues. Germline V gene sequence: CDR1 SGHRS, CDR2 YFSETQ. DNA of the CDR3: TGCGCCAGCAGCCCCGTGGGGGAAAACTATGGCTACACCTTC. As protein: CASSPVGENYGYTF.

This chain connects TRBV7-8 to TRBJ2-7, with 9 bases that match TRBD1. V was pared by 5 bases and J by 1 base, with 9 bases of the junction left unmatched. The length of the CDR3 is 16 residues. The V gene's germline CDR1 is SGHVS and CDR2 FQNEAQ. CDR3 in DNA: TGTGCCAGCAGCATTGGGACAGGGCCCGCATCCTACGAGCAGTACTTC. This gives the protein CASSIGTGPASYEQYF.

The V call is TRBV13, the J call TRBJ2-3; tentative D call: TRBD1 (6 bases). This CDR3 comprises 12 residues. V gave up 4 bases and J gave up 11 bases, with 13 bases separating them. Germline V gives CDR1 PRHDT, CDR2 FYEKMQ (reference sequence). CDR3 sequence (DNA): TGTGCCAGCAGCTCAGGGGTTCACGGGCAGTATTTT. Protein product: CASSSGVHGQYF.

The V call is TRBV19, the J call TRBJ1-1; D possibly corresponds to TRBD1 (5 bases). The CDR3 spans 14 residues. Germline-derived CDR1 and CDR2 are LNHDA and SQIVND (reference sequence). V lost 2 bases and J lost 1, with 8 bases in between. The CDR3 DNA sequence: TGTGCCAGTAGTATACAGGGAACGAACACTGAAGCTTTCTTT. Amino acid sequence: CASSIQGTNTEAFF. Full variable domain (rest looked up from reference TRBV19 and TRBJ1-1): DGGITQSPKYLFRKEGQNVTLSCEQNLNHDAMYWYRQDPGQGLRLIYYSQIVNDFQKGDIAEGYSVSREKKESFPLTVTSAQKNPTAFYLCASSIQGTNTEAFFGQGTRLTVV.

The DNA of the CDR3 is TGTGCCATCAGTGAGTCGGCTGGGGGAAATTCACCCCTCCACTTT. Encoded protein: CAISESAGGNSPLHF. The chain has TRBV10-3 and TRBJ1-6; TRBD1 might be the D (5 bases). V dropped 0 bases and J dropped 7 bases, with 10 bases sitting between them. The CDR3 contains 15 residues. In germline, CDR1 is ENHRY, CDR2 SYGVKD.

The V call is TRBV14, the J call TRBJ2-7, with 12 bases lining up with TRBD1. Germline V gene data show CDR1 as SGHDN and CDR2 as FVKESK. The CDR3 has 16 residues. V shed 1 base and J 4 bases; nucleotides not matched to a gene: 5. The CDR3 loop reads CASSQVGDRGRYEQYF. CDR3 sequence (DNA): TGTGCCAGCAGCCAAGTGGGGGACAGGGGGCGGTACGAGCAGTACTTC.

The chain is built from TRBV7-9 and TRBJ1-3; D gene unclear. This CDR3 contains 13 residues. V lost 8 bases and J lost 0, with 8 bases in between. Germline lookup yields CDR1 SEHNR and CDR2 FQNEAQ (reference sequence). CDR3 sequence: CASGRSSGNTIYF. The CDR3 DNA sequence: TGTGCCAGCGGCCGGAGCTCTGGAAACACCATATATTTT.

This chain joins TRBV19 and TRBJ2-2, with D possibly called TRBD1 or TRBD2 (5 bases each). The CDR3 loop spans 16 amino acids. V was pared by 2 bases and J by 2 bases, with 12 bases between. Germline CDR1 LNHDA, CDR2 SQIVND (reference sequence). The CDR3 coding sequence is TGTGCCAGTAGTATACGAGGGGCGGTTAACACCGGGGAGCTGTTTTTT. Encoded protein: CASSIRGAVNTGELFF. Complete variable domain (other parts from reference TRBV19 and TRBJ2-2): DGGITQSPKYLFRKEGQNVTLSCEQNLNHDAMYWYRQDPGQGLRLIYYSQIVNDFQKGDIAEGYSVSREKKESFPLTVTSAQKNPTAFYLCASSIRGAVNTGELFFGEGSRLTVL.

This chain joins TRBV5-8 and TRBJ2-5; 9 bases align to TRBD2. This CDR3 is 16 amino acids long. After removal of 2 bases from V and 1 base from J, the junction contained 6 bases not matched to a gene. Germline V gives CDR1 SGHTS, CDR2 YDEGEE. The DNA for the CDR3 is TGTGCCAGCAGCTTCGGGCTAGCGGGGACCCAAGAGACCCAGTACTTC. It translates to CASSFGLAGTQETQYF.

The CDR3 spells CASSSSLGAEAFF. CDR3 bases: TGTGCCAGCAGCTCTAGCCTCGGGGCTGAAGCTTTCTTT. The chain carries TRBV7-6 and TRBJ1-1; D ambiguous. In germline, CDR1 is SGHVS, CDR2 FNYEAQ. This CDR3 comprises 13 residues. The V end was cut by 4 bases, the J end by 6 bases, with 12 bases between.

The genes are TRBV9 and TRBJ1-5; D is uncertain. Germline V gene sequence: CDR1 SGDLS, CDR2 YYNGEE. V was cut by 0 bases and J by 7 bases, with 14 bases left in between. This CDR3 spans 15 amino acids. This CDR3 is CASSVGGTKGQPQHF. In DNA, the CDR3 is TGTGCCAGCAGCGTAGGAGGTACTAAGGGACAGCCCCAGCATTTT.

The CDR3 coding sequence is TGTGCCACCAGTGATACCAAGGGGTTAAGCACAGATACGCAGTATTTT. Translation: CATSDTKGLSTDTQYF. The chain couples TRBV24-1 to TRBJ2-3; D is perhaps TRBD1 (5 bases). The CDR3 consists of 16 residues. Trimming removed 3 bases at V and 0 bases at J, with 12 bases between. Per germline, CDR1 KGHDR and CDR2 SFDVKD.

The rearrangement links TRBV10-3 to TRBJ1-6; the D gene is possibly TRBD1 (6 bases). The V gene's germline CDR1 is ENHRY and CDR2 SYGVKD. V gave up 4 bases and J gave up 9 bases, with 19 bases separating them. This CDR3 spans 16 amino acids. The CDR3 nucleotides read TGTGCCATCAGTGGATCTTCAGGGGATCAGGGTTCACCCCTCCACTTT. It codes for CAISGSSGDQGSPLHF.

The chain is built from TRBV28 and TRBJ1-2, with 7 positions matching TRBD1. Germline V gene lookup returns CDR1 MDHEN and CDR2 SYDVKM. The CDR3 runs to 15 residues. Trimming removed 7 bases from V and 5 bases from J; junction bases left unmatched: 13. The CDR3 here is CASTTTGTDPYGYTF. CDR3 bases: TGTGCCAGCACCACCACCGGGACAGACCCTTATGGCTACACCTTC.

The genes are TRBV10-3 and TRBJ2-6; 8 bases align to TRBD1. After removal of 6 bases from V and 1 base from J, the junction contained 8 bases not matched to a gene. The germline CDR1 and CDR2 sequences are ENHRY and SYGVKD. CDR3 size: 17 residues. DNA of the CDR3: TGTGCCATCAGCCCAGGGGGCCCAAGTTCTGGGGCCAACGTCCTGACTTTC. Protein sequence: CAISPGGPSSGANVLTF.

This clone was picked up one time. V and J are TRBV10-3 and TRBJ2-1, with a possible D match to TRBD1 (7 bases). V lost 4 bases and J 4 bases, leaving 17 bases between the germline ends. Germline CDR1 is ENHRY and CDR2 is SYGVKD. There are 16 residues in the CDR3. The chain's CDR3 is CAISVSGQGGYNEQFF. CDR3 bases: TGTGCCATCAGTGTCAGTGGGCAGGGGGGATACAATGAGCAGTTCTTC.

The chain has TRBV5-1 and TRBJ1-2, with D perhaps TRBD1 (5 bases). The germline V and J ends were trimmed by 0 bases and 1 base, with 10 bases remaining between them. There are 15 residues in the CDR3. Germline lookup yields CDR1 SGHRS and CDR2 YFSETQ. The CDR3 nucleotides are TGCGCCAGCAGCTTGGTTCCAGGGATTAACTATGGCTACACCTTC. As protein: CASSLVPGINYGYTF. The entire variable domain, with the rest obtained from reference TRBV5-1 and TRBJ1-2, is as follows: KAGVTQTPRYLIKTRGQQVTLSCSPISGHRSVSWYQQTPGQGLQFLFEYFSETQRNKGNFPGRFSGRQFSNSRSEMNVSTLELGDSALYLCASSLVPGINYGYTFGSGTRLTVV.

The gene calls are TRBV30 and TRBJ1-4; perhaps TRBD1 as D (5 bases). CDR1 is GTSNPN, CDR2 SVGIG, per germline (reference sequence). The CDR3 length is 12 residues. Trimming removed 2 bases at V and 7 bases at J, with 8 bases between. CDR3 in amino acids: CAWSPTGEKLFF. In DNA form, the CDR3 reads TGTGCCTGGAGTCCAACAGGTGAAAAACTGTTTTTT. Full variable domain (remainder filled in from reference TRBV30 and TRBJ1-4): SQTIHQWPATLVQPVGSPLSLECTVEGTSNPNLYWYRQAAGRGLQLLFYSVGIGQISSEVPQNLSASRPQDRQFILSSKKLLLSDSGFYLCAWSPTGEKLFFGSGTQLSVL.